Listed below are T cell receptor beta chains from one sample, sequenced in a study of regulatory T cells in long-lasting Graves disease. TCRdb used MiXCR to reprocess the multiplex PCR reads, holding one entry per CDR3 protein. The data hold some 490,000 distinct CDR3 sequences, with approximately 12% observed a single time. These sequences were also reported in another study, on T cells in Graves' hyperthyroidism and ophthalmopathy.

Here the sequenced sample was peripheral blood mononuclear cells (PBMCs), taken at new diagnosis, from a patient treated with antithyroid drugs. These receptors were obtained from a woman younger than 45 with Graves disease. The CDR3 runs from the conserved cysteine through the conserved F or W.

j_call,cdr3_length,v_call,cdr3_aa
TRBJ1-2,19,TRBV10-2,CASNRKGIFSSAQNYGYTF
TRBJ2-2,19,TRBV4-3,CASGTTDLAGGPYTGELFF
TRBJ2-7,13,TRBV11-3,CASSLEVSDEQYF
TRBJ2-1,14,TRBV27,CASSLSISYNEQFF
TRBJ2-3,12,TRBV30,CAWSTYRGTQYF
TRBJ1-2,11,TRBV30,CAWNEEYGYTF
TRBJ2-7,12,TRBV30,CAWSMGGAQQYF
TRBJ2-5,16,TRBV28,CASSRAATPAQETQYF
TRBJ2-1,15,TRBV11-2,CASTPRGAGVNEQFF
TRBJ2-3,14,TRBV29-1,CSGDVGSLTDTQYF